Below are 27 T cell receptor beta chains sequenced from a single sample in a study of blood T cell repertoires in COVID-19. Using immunoSEQ multiplex PCR, the repertoire was profiled, and TCRdb retains in-frame clones only, with some absent. The sample has roughly 90,000 clones, about 80% seen once; the top ten hold about 16%. Sequencing was done on a sample of peripheral blood. The receptors were sampled from a human donor in a cohort sampled during active COVID-19.

This clone showed up just once. The chain uses TRBV4-1 and TRBJ2-5, with D unclear. Germline CDR1 is MGHRA and CDR2 is YSYEKL. This CDR3 is 15 amino acids long. Between the trimmed V and J ends, which lost 4 bases and 4 bases, there was a span of 16 bases. The CDR3, as DNA: TGCGCCAGCAGCCGACAACAGTCACTTGGAGAGACCCAGTACTTC. It encodes CASSRQQSLGETQYF.

This sequence joins TRBV29-1 and TRBJ2-1, with D maybe TRBD2 (6 bases). V shed 7 bases and J shed 7 bases, with 20 bases lying between them. CDR1 is SQVTM and CDR2 is ANQGSEA in the germline V gene. This CDR3 is built from 14 residues. The CDR3 is CSAPGRDRGNEQFF. CDR3 nucleotides: TGCAGCGCCCCGGGGCGGGACCGGGGGAATGAGCAGTTCTTC.

The gene calls are TRBV7-9 and TRBJ2-5; the match to TRBD1 covers 11 bases. The V gene end was trimmed by 7 bases and the J gene end by 4 bases; junction bases not matched to a gene: 8. Germline assignment: CDR1 SEHNR and CDR2 FQNEAQ (reference sequence). The CDR3 sequence is 15 residues long. The CDR3 is CASNTAGTGGETQYF. In nucleotides, the CDR3 is TGTGCCAGCAACACCGCCGGGACAGGGGGAGAGACCCAGTACTTC.

This chain connects TRBV5-4 to TRBJ2-1, with D possibly TRBD2 on 7 matching bases. The CDR3 contains 15 residues. Trimming left V 6 bases short and J 6 bases short, with 19 bases between. Germline loops: CDR1 SGHNT, CDR2 YYREEE (reference sequence). The CDR3 DNA is TGTGCCAGCACCCAACGGGGGGCTCAGAGCAATGAGCAGTTCTTC. Translated, it gives CASTQRGAQSNEQFF.

The chain joins TRBV5-8 to TRBJ2-3, with TRBD1 identical over 8 bases. The germline V gene has CDR1 SGHTS and CDR2 YDEGEE. The CDR3 runs to 15 residues. J lost 9 bases, V lost 0 bases, and 9 bases had no gene match. CDR3 bases: TGTGCCAGCAGCTTGGACGGCAGGGGGCGCGGGACGCAGTATTTT. This sequence encodes CASSLDGRGRGTQYF.

The chain joins TRBV5-1 to TRBJ2-5; the D is unclear. Germline V gene data show CDR1 as SGHRS and CDR2 as YFSETQ. Trimming removed 7 bases from V and 1 base from J, with 17 bases in between. The CDR3 is made up of 15 amino acids. CDR3: CASAASPSVQETQYF. In DNA, the CDR3 is TGCGCCAGCGCCGCCTCACCGAGCGTCCAAGAGACCCAGTACTTC.

J is TRBJ2-2 and V is TRBV28; D is perhaps TRBD1 (5 bases). The V end was cut by 6 bases, the J end by 7 bases, with 9 bases between. Germline CDR1 and CDR2: MDHEN and SYDVKM. This CDR3 comprises 12 residues. CDR3 sequence reads: CASSAGIGELFF. In nucleotides, the CDR3 is TGTGCCAGCAGCGCAGGGATCGGGGAGCTGTTTTTT.

The J gene is TRBJ1-2, the V gene TRBV2; a weak D match, TRBD1 (5 bases). The V gene's germline CDR1 is SNHLY and CDR2 FYNNEI. This CDR3 spans 14 amino acids. The V end was cut by 6 bases, the J end by 8 bases, with 19 bases between. The CDR3 is CASSLKTELYGYTF. The CDR3 region has the DNA TGTGCCAGCAGCCTCAAGACAGAACTATACGGCTACACCTTC.

The rearrangement uses TRBV7-8 and TRBJ1-6; 8 nucleotides line up with TRBD1. This CDR3 comprises 15 residues. The V and J ends lost 3 bases and 7 bases, in that order; junction bases with no gene match: 5. Germline values: CDR1 SGHVS, CDR2 FQNEAQ. DNA of the CDR3: TGTGCCAGCAGCTTCAGGGGGCTAGGGAATTCACCCCTCCACTTT. It translates to CASSFRGLGNSPLHF. The full variable domain, with the rest looked up from reference TRBV7-8 and TRBJ1-6, is GAGVSQSPRYKVAKRGQDVALRCDPISGHVSLFWYQQALGQGPEFLTYFQNEAQLDKSGLPSDRFFAERPEGSVSTLKIQRTQQEDSAVYLCASSFRGLGNSPLHFGNGTRLTVT.

The J gene is TRBJ1-2, the V gene TRBV28; D may be TRBD1 (6 bases). V lost 5 bases and J lost 0, with 10 bases in between. CDR3 length equals 14 residues. In germline, CDR1 is MDHEN, CDR2 SYDVKM. CDR3 protein: CASSTQGPNYGYTF. The CDR3 bases are TGTGCCAGCAGTACCCAGGGGCCTAACTATGGCTACACCTTC.

On this clone: At the DNA level, this CDR3 is encoded by other sequences in the same sample as well. The chain carries TRBV18 and TRBJ1-1; D uncertain. Between the trimmed V and J ends, which lost 3 bases and 1 base, there was a span of 6 bases. The CDR3 contains 13 residues. CDR1 KGHSH and CDR2 LQKENI come from the germline V gene. The CDR3 sequence: CASSPRENTEAFF. DNA for the CDR3: TGTGCCAGCTCACCTCGAGAGAACACTGAAGCTTTCTTT.

The chain has TRBV2 and TRBJ2-1, with D tentatively TRBD2 (5 bases). CDR3 size: 12 residues. Germline loops: CDR1 SNHLY, CDR2 FYNNEI. V lost 5 bases and J 8 bases, leaving 10 bases between the germline ends. The CDR3 reads CASSRGWDEQFF. Written as DNA, the CDR3 is TGTGCCAGCAGTCGCGGGTGGGATGAGCAGTTCTTC.

The rearrangement joins TRBV2 to TRBJ1-3; 7 bases are shared with TRBD1. Germline CDR1 reads SNHLY; CDR2 reads FYNNEI. CDR3 length equals 12 residues. V lost 8 bases to trimming and J lost 2 bases; unmatched junction nucleotides: 0. CDR3 protein: CASQGAGNTIYF. For the CDR3, the DNA is TGTGCCAGCCAGGGGGCTGGAAACACCATATATTTT.

This sequence joins TRBV6-5 and TRBJ1-5; tentatively, D is TRBD1 (6 bases). Per the germline V gene, CDR1 is MNHEY and CDR2 is SVGAGI. The germline V and J ends were trimmed by 0 bases and 5 bases, with 11 bases remaining between them. This CDR3 is built from 15 residues. The CDR3 reads CASSYSHQGHQPQHF. CDR3 sequence (DNA): TGTGCCAGCAGTTACTCCCACCAGGGGCATCAGCCCCAGCATTTT.

V and J are TRBV3-1 (or the pseudogene TRBV3-2) and TRBJ2-2, with 7 bases identical to TRBD2. CDR3 length: 15 residues. The germline gives CDR1 LGHDT, CDR2 YNNKEL (reference sequence). The V and J ends lost 1 base and 5 bases, in that order; junction bases with no gene match: 4. This chain's CDR3 is CASSQVSGFTGELFF. CDR3 in DNA: TGTGCCAGCAGCCAAGTTAGCGGGTTTACCGGGGAGCTGTTTTTT.

The chain uses TRBV10-3 and TRBJ2-4, with 11 nucleotides matching TRBD2. The CDR3 covers 17 residues. V shed 0 bases and J 5 bases; nucleotides not matched to a gene: 6. Germline CDR1 and CDR2: ENHRY and SYGVKD. CDR3 loop: CAISESIGLAGENIQYF. The CDR3 coding sequence is TGTGCCATCAGTGAGTCGATAGGACTAGCGGGCGAAAACATTCAGTACTTC.

In DNA form, the CDR3 reads TGTGCCAGCAGCGGGGCAGGAAACACCGGGGAGCTGTTTTTT. This gives the protein CASSGAGNTGELFF. V usage is TRBV5-4 and J usage is TRBJ2-2; TRBD1 is a possible D gene (5 bases). CDR3 size: 14 residues. V shed 4 bases and J shed 2 bases, with 9 bases lying between them. Germline V CDR1 and CDR2: SGHNT, YYREEE (reference sequence).

The chain links TRBV19 to TRBJ1-2, with 7 bases identical to TRBD1. This CDR3 spans 12 amino acids. Germline CDR1 and CDR2: LNHDA and SQIVND (reference sequence). The trim removed 6 bases at V and 8 bases at J, leaving 6 bases unmatched. This CDR3 reads CASRDRSEGYTF. The CDR3 DNA reads TGTGCCAGTAGGGACAGGTCGGAAGGCTACACCTTC.

This rearrangement joins TRBV4-1 to TRBJ2-3; D possibly corresponds to TRBD2 (6 bases). Trimming cost V 3 bases and J 4 bases, with 8 bases left between them. This CDR3 spans 13 amino acids. Germline V gene lookup returns CDR1 MGHRA and CDR2 YSYEKL. The CDR3: CASSQRDPDTQYF. CDR3 sequence (DNA): TGCGCCAGCAGCCAGCGGGACCCAGATACGCAGTATTTT.

V gene TRBV6-5 combines with J gene TRBJ2-7; 7 bases line up with TRBD1. This CDR3 has 11 amino acids. Germline CDR1 MNHEY, CDR2 SVGAGI. The junction had 3 bases not matched to a gene; V was cut back by 10 bases and J by 3 bases. CDR3 bases: TGTGCCACAAACAGGGGCTACGAGCAGTACTTC. Its translation: CATNRGYEQYF.

The chain employs TRBV21-1 and TRBJ1-4. TRBV21-1 is annotated as a pseudogene. This CDR3 region has 14 residues. This CDR3 is CASSKRATNEKLFF. CDR3 nucleotide sequence: TGTGCCAGCAGCAAACGTGCAACTAATGAAAAACTGTTTTTT.

The chain uses TRBV27 and TRBJ2-7; D perhaps matches TRBD1 (5 bases). The CDR3 sequence is 14 residues long. Germline V gene data show CDR1 as MNHEY and CDR2 as SMNVEV (reference sequence). Trimming removed 6 bases at V and 5 bases at J, with 17 bases between. The CDR3 protein is CASSLKSQGHEQYF. The CDR3, as DNA: TGTGCCAGCAGCCTGAAATCGCAGGGCCACGAGCAGTACTTC.

The chain joins TRBV2 to TRBJ1-2; D is ambiguous. Germline lookup yields CDR1 SNHLY and CDR2 FYNNEI. The V end was cut by 8 bases, the J end by 6 bases, with 10 bases between. The CDR3 runs 11 residues. CDR3 sequence: CASSRANGYTF. DNA of the CDR3: TGTGCCAGCTCGCGGGCAAATGGCTACACCTTC.

This chain connects TRBV5-4 to TRBJ2-6; the D gene is possibly TRBD1 (6 bases). With 5 bases removed from V and 4 bases from J, the gap between germline ends came to 13 bases. The length of the CDR3 is 15 residues. The V gene's germline CDR1 is SGHNT and CDR2 YYREEE (reference sequence). The CDR3 spells CASSRTGSGANVLTF. In DNA, the CDR3 is TGTGCCAGCAGTCGTACAGGGTCAGGGGCCAACGTCCTGACTTTC.

This sequence joins TRBV5-1 and TRBJ2-3, with 11 bases aligning to TRBD2. CDR3 length equals 14 residues. Unmatched junction bases numbered 2, after V lost 5 bases and J lost 3 bases. Germline V gives CDR1 SGHRS, CDR2 YFSETQ. The CDR3 coding sequence is TGCGCCAGCAGATTAGCGGGGGGGACAGATACGCAGTATTTT. It is translated as CASRLAGGTDTQYF.

The V gene is TRBV5-1, the J gene TRBJ2-7, with D unclear. This CDR3 contains 14 residues. V lost 6 bases and J 0 bases, leaving 13 bases between the germline ends. The germline V gene has CDR1 SGHRS and CDR2 YFSETQ. The CDR3 sequence is CASTALESSYEQYF. CDR3 nucleotides: TGCGCCAGCACCGCGCTAGAGAGCTCCTACGAGCAGTACTTC.

The chain joins TRBV27 to TRBJ2-1, with a weak D call TRBD2 (5 bases). CDR1 MNHEY and CDR2 SMNVEV come from the germline V gene (reference sequence). The CDR3 totals 14 residues. The V end lost 0 bases, the J end lost 10 bases, and 13 bases lay between the germline ends. The CDR3 DNA reads TGTGCCAGCAGTTTATCCAGCGGCGCCAAGGAGCAGTTCTTC. It codes for CASSLSSGAKEQFF.